This T cell receptor beta chain was identified during a study of blood T cell repertoires in COVID-19. Study details: PBMCs, B-cell-depleted T cells, or T cells were the source of the cDNA or gDNA that made up the material.

This table comes from immunoSEQ multiplex PCR, and its TCRdb copy is limited to in-frame clones, with some not included. The sample has roughly 500,000 clones, about 85% seen once. Deletions cut 0 bases from V and 5 bases from J, with 8 bases between. The CDR3 loop spans 14 amino acids. The V gene's germline CDR1 is SGHRS and CDR2 YFSETQ. Cohort placement rested on clinical history that participants reported themselves. The chain employs TRBV5-1 and TRBJ2-2, with D possibly matching TRBD2 (5 bases). The material sequenced was PBMCs or T cells enriched from blood (not recorded which). The receptor comes from a woman aged 60 to 75 who had recovered from COVID-19. The CDR3 here is CASSLGEKTGELFF. The CDR3 nucleotides read TGCGCCAGCAGCTTGGGGGAGAAGACCGGGGAGCTGTTTTTT.